Below, 8 T cell receptor beta chains from the same sample are listed, as sequenced in a study of blood T cells in healthy people across ages. Alongside a J-beta primer mix, a sample-barcoded 5' primer served in a second PCR lasting roughly 6 to 12 cycles. TCRdb itself ran the 5' RACE reads through MiXCR, one entry per CDR3 protein. The sample includes 650,000 to 700,000 distinct CDR3 sequences, 45% to 60% of them seen just once. The specimen was blood. The receptors were sampled from a woman aged 80 or older in good health.

The rearrangement uses TRBV29-1 and TRBJ2-5; no clear D. The CDR3 length is 13 residues. The V and J ends lost 7 bases and 1 base respectively, with 13 bases between them. Germline V gene data show CDR1 as SQVTM and CDR2 as ANQGSEA. The CDR3 spells CSGSTSPQETQYF. As DNA, the CDR3 is TGCAGCGGATCCACGAGCCCCCAAGAGACCCAGTACTTC.

This clonotype was seen at least ten times. This chain uses TRBV12-5 with TRBJ2-3, with D maybe TRBD2 (5 bases). Germline CDR1 is LGHNT and CDR2 is FRNRAP. This CDR3 is built from 14 residues. Trimming took off 3 bases at V and 2 bases at J, with 9 bases between the two ends. The DNA for the CDR3 is TGTGCTAGTGGTTTCAGCGGACTCACAGATACGCAGTATTTT. Translated: CASGFSGLTDTQYF.

V gene TRBV11-2 combines with J gene TRBJ2-6; 9 nucleotides line up with TRBD1. V lost 4 bases to trimming and J lost 4 bases; unmatched junction nucleotides: 8. Per germline, CDR1 SGHAT and CDR2 FQNNGV. The CDR3 is made up of 17 amino acids. Written as DNA, the CDR3 is TGTGCCAGCAGCTCTACCGGGACAGGGATCGGGGCCAACGTCCTGACTTTC. It translates to CASSSTGTGIGANVLTF. The variable domain in full, completed from reference TRBV11-2 and TRBJ2-6, reads EAGVAQSPRYKIIEKRQSVAFWCNPISGHATLYWYQQILGQGPKLLIQFQNNGVVDDSQLPKDRFSAERLKGVDSTLKIQPAKLEDSAVYLCASSSTGTGIGANVLTFGAGSRLTVL.

On this clonotype itself: Germline and junction disagree at one end, which may indicate a read error. This CDR3 is CVSSLGKLAGKETQYF. The CDR3 region has the DNA TGTGTCAGCAGTTTAGGTAAACTAGCGGGAAAAGAGACCCAGTACTTC. The rearrangement joins TRBV28 to TRBJ2-4, with 10 bases fitting TRBD2. The J call is uncertain, as TRBJ2-5 better fits the DNA end. CDR1 and CDR2 (germline): MDHEN, SYDVKM. This CDR3 comprises 16 residues.

This clonotype was counted many times. The chain has TRBV7-2 and TRBJ2-1; 7 nucleotides agree with TRBD2. Germline V gives CDR1 SGHTA, CDR2 FQGNSA. J was trimmed by 9 bases and V by 5 bases; bases with no gene match: 10. This CDR3 spans 14 amino acids. The DNA of the CDR3 is TGTGCCAGCAGCCACCCAGCGGGAATCGGTGAGCAGTTCTTC. Protein sequence: CASSHPAGIGEQFF.

Remarks on this clonotype: Since a much larger clone is just one base distant, this may be a read error. The chain joins TRBV4-1 to TRBJ2-5, with 13 positions matching TRBD2. Germline V gene data show CDR1 as MGHRA and CDR2 as YSYEKL. V was clipped by 5 bases and J by 11 bases; unmatched bases: 20. This CDR3 comprises 18 residues. The CDR3 protein is CASSFLPTGTSGVYEQYF. DNA of the CDR3: TGCGCCAGCAGCTTCCTACCAACCGGGACTAGCGGGGTCTATGAGCAGTACTTC.

The DNA for the CDR3 is TGCAGCGCCGCTCCTGGGTGGGGACCCACAGATACGCAGTATTTT. It codes for CSAAPGWGPTDTQYF. The V call is TRBV29-1, the J call TRBJ2-3; D may match TRBD1 or TRBD2 (5 bases each). Deletions cut 7 bases from V and 2 bases from J, with 19 bases between. This CDR3 has 15 amino acids. The germline V gene encodes CDR1 SQVTM and CDR2 ANQGSEA.

The chain is built from TRBV11-2 and TRBJ1-4; tentative D call: TRBD1 (6 bases). The CDR3 is 15 amino acids. Per the germline V gene, CDR1 is SGHAT and CDR2 is FQNNGV. V was pared by 5 bases and J by 8 bases, with 18 bases between. The CDR3 coding sequence is TGTGCCAGCAGCCCCGGCCGGGGGGGGCAAGAAAAACTGTTTTTT. As protein: CASSPGRGGQEKLFF.